This T cell receptor beta chain is from a study of OX40 agonist ivuxolimab in advanced cancers. Data came from immunoSEQ multiplex PCR; TCRdb stores just in-frame clones and leaves some out. The table includes over 20,000 clones, 70% to 90% detected once. The CDR3 length is 13 residues. The V gene's germline CDR1 is GTSNPN and CDR2 SVGIG (reference sequence). V lost 0 bases and J lost 7; bases outside the gene matches: 3. The receptor was isolated from an adult with an advanced solid tumor such as melanoma, head and neck, liver or kidney cancer. Material: CD4+ or CD8+ T cells sorted from blood, obtained in a trial of the OX40 agonist ivuxolimab. The rearrangement uses TRBV30 and TRBJ2-1, with 7 positions matching TRBD2. CDR3 sequence: CAWSVLAWNEQFF. Written as DNA, the CDR3 is TGTGCCTGGAGTGTACTAGCGTGGAATGAGCAGTTCTTC.